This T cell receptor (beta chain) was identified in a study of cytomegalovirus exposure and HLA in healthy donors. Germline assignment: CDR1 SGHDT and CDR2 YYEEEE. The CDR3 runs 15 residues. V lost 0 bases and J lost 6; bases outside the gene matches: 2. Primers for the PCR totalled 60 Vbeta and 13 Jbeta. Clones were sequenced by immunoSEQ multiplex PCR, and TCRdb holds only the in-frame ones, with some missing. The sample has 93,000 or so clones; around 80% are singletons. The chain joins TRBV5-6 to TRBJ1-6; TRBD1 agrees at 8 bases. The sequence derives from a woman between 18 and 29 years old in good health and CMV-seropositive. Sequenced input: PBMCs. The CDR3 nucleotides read TGTGCCAGCAGCTTGGTCGGACAGGGTAATTCACCCCTCCACTTT. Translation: CASSLVGQGNSPLHF.